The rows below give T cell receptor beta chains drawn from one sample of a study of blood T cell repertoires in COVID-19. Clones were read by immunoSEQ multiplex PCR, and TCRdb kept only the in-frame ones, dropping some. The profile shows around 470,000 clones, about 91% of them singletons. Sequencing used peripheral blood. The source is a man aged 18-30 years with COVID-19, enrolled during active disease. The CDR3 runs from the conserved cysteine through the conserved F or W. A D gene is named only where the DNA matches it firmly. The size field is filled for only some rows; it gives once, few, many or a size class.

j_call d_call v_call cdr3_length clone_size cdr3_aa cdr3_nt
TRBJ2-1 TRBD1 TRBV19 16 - CASSRMDRGEYNEQFF TGTGCCAGTAGTAGAATGGACAGGGGAGAGTACAATGAGCAGTTCTTC
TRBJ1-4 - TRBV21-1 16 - CANAGGSWDFHEKLFF TGTGCCAACGCCGGGGGGTCATGGGACTTCCATGAAAAACTGTTTTTT
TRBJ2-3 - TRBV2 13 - CASNRPATDTQYF TGTGCCAGCAACAGGCCGGCCACAGATACGCAGTATTTT
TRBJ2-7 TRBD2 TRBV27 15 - CASSPTSGSSYEQYF TGTGCCAGCAGTCCTACTAGCGGGAGTTCCTACGAGCAGTACTTC
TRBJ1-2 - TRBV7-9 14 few CASSLVGGNYGYTF TGTGCCAGCAGCTTAGTAGGGGGTAACTATGGCTACACCTTC
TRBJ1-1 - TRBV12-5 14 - CASGLGQPNTEAFF TGTGCTAGTGGTCTAGGACAACCGAACACTGAAGCTTTCTTT
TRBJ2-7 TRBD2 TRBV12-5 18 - CASGSLQYSGRAVYEQYF TGTGCTAGTGGTTCCCTACAATATAGCGGGAGGGCAGTATACGAGCAGTACTTC
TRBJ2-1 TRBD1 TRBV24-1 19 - CATSIGTGEPFTSYNEQFF TGTGCCACTTCTATCGGGACAGGGGAACCATTCACCTCCTACAATGAGCAGTTCTTC
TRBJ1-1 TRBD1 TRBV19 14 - CASLQGAWNTEAFF TGTGCCAGCCTCCAGGGGGCCTGGAACACTGAAGCTTTCTTT
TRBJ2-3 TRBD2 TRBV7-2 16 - CASSETGLASTDTQYF TGTGCCAGCAGCGAGACAGGACTAGCTAGCACAGATACGCAGTATTTT
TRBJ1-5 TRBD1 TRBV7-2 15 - CASSLAGQVNQPQHF TGTGCCAGCAGCTTAGCCGGACAGGTCAATCAGCCCCAGCATTTT
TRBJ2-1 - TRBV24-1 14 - CATSDSSPPNEQFF TGTGCCACCAGTGATTCGAGTCCACCTAATGAGCAGTTCTTC
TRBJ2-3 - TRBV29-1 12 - CSVLGQKDTQYF TGCAGCGTTCTTGGACAGAAGGATACGCAGTATTTT
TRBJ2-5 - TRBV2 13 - CASGQFDLETQYF TGTGCCAGCGGACAGTTCGACCTGGAGACCCAGTACTTC
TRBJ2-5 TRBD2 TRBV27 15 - CASSFSGGIQETQYF TGTGCCAGCAGTTTTAGCGGGGGGATCCAAGAGACCCAGTACTTC
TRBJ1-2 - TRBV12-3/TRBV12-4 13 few CASTDRSAYGYTF TGTGCCAGCACTGACAGGAGCGCCTATGGCTACACCTTC
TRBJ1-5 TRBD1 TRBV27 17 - CARPNAGGKNSNQPQHF TGTGCCCGCCCCAACGCAGGGGGAAAAAATAGCAATCAGCCCCAGCATTTT
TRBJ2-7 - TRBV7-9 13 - CASSLGGSGEQYF TGTGCCAGCAGCTTAGGGGGATCGGGGGAGCAGTACTTC
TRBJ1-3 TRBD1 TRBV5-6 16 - CASSLAGQAAGNTIYF TGTGCCAGCAGCTTGGCTGGACAGGCTGCTGGAAACACCATATATTTT
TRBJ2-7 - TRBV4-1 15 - CASSQEGETFYEQYF TGCGCCAGCAGCCAAGAAGGGGAAACGTTCTACGAGCAGTACTTC
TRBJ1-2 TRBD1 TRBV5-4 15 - CASSYGQGKYYGYTF TGTGCCAGCAGCTATGGACAGGGGAAATACTATGGCTACACCTTC
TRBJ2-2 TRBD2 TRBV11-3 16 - CASSLGLAGLSGELFF TGTGCCAGCAGCTTAGGGCTAGCGGGGCTATCCGGGGAGCTGTTTTTT
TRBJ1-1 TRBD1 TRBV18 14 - CASSKTGERTEAFF TGTGCCAGCTCAAAGACAGGGGAAAGGACTGAAGCTTTCTTT
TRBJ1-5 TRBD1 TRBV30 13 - CAWSIQGAQPQHF TGTGCCTGGAGTATACAGGGGGCTCAGCCCCAGCATTTT
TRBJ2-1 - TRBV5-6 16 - CASSLDQGSSYNEQFF TGTGCCAGCAGCTTGGATCAGGGAAGCTCCTACAATGAGCAGTTCTTC
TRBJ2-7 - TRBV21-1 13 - CASSPPSTGEQYF TGTGCCAGCAGCCCCCCTTCAACGGGCGAGCAGTACTTC